This T cell receptor (beta chain) emerged from a study of blood T cell repertoires in COVID-19 (dated by TCRdb to 2020 to 2022). About the study as a whole: Samples covering the acute and convalescent phases of COVID-19 were provided by collaborators in the United States, Italy and Spain. The repertoires were made available in a free public database intended to serve as a resource for research on the immune response to SARS-CoV-2. The material from the prospective study consisted of cDNA or gDNA derived from T cells, B-cell-depleted T cells, or PBMCs. The samples were drawn from two sources: the first 160 participants of the ongoing ImmuneRACE study, and about 1,300 subjects contributed by 6 global collaborators. The sample metadata nearly always contained a de-identified subject ID, COVID-19 status, age in years and sex. Where available, HLA class I and class II types were obtained from metadata supplied by the sample provider rather than from assay-based typing. Deeply sampled blood TCRbeta repertoires from subjects exposed to, actively infected with, or recovered from COVID-19 were included in the dataset. What the work shows at the level of the full study, not this receptor alone: The quantity of clinical and demographic metadata differed by source and by participant and was supplied without curation.

Only one count was recorded for this clone. Its binding antigen is unknown. One base away there is no much larger clone; base qualities are not given. The CDR3, cysteine through phenylalanine, is 14 amino acids long. Left in the record is the CDR3 DNA by itself, 42 bases read in frame from the first base. V is shortened by 4 bases, J by 3 bases, and the region joining them spans 10 bases. The germline V gene sets CDR1 to MNHEY and CDR2 to SVGEGT. TCRbeta CDR3 regions were amplified from genomic DNA by means of the immunoSEQ Assay, a bias-controlled multiplex PCR. As for how the authors treated the data: Within the assay, amplification of reference gene primers was used to estimate how many nucleated cells each sample contained. To quantify the absolute abundance of each unique TCRbeta CDR3 rearrangement, sequence reads were collapsed and filtered. For each sample, productive Simpson clonality was calculated as the square root of Simpson's diversity index over productive rearrangements. This is the immuneACCESS table as TCRdb keeps it, with only in-frame sequences that have V and J called. A part of the clones is gone; compared with another copy, unresolved V genes explain less than half, and the rest is unexplained. From that table come the V and J calls and clone size; the DNA was used to work out D and trimming. Within this sample are some 190,000 clones, with roughly 76% of them counted one time only. The ten most abundant clones make up just over 8.5% of the sample.

Each collaborating institution followed its own protocols to collect whole blood in K2EDTA tubes. For TCRbeta analysis, collaborators shipped samples in one of three forms: frozen whole blood, isolated PBMCs, or DNA extracted from either of those sample types. The sample comprised peripheral blood. This receptor was identified in a woman between 50 and 59 years old with active or convalescent COVID-19. Recombination connected TRBV6-2 or TRBV6-3 to TRBJ2-1, with TRBD2 as a weak D call on 5 bases. The CDR3 protein sequence reads: CASSSPGFYNEQFF. The sequenced DNA: TGTGCCAGCAGTTCCCCGGGATTCTACAATGAGCAGTTCTTC.